Sequencing of this TCR beta chain was carried out in a study of shared clonotypes between healthy human individuals. The count of this clone is one. Its cognate antigen is unknown. TCRdb keeps only in-frame clones here, not all; method: immunoSEQ multiplex PCR. The repertoire holds about 2.1 million clones, with about 93% as singletons. This CDR3 has 16 residues. J lost 5 bases, V lost 3 bases, and 5 bases had no gene match. In germline, CDR1 is SGDLS, CDR2 YYNGEE. Points from the study as a whole: In contrast to clonotypes shared by all four donors, non-shared clonotypes had lower generation probabilities.

Positively selected for CCR7, the CD45RO-negative cells used as naive CD8 cells excluded terminally differentiated effector memory CD45RA+ cells. The sequencing sample was made of naive CD8+ T cells from PBMCs. The TCR comes from a man between 18 and 29 years old in good health. Some clones in this sample may be carry-over from other donors' samples. The chain joins TRBV9 to TRBJ2-2, with 12 bases aligning to TRBD2. The CDR3 sequence is CASSERLAGVTGELFF. The CDR3 DNA follows: TGTGCCAGCAGCGAACGACTAGCGGGAGTTACCGGGGAGCTGTTTTTT.